The T cell receptor beta chain under discussion was sequenced for a study of T cells in Graves' hyperthyroidism and ophthalmopathy. There are 13 residues in the CDR3. Trimming pared 3 bases from V and 7 bases from J, leaving 9 bases between. CDR1 and CDR2 from the germline V gene are LNHDA and SQIVND (reference sequence). The authors took PBMCs from 10 ml fresh peripheral blood. Study findings and constraints: Most thyroid clonotypes with frequency above 0.001 were detected in blood. A model of 13 V-J features distinguished ophthalmopathy from stable hyperthyroidism. Ophthalmopathy was model-predicted a median 6.5 months pre-onset.

In this sample, this clonotype turned up once. Its target is unknown. Authors of the study amplified TCR beta CDR3 regions from RNA transcripts. Initially, a first-round RT-PCR of the TCR CDR3 employed the HTBI primer set. TCRdb re-derived calls from the multiplex PCR reads in MiXCR, one entry per CDR3 protein. The sample records around 350,000 distinct CDR3 sequences, about 15% being singletons. The V gene is TRBV19, the J gene TRBJ2-2; no firm D call. The source material was blood. The receptor was isolated from a woman aged 25 to 45 with Graves' ophthalmopathy. The CDR3 reads CASSIEQVGELFF. For the CDR3, the DNA is TGTGCCAGTAGTATTGAGCAGGTCGGGGAGCTGTTTTTT.